The 18 T cell receptor beta chains in this list originate from one sample, sequenced in a study of shared clonotypes between healthy human individuals. Repertoires were generated with immunoSEQ multiplex PCR, while TCRdb's copy carries only in-frame clones and drops some. Of about 660,000 clones listed, approximately 74% are singletons. What was sequenced was memory CD4+ T cells sorted from blood. This sample's subset: CD45RA-negative fraction. Receptors were obtained from a woman younger than 45 in good health.

Here the CDR3 reads CASSLDHIYNEQFF. The CDR3 nucleotides are TGTGCCAGCAGCTTAGATCACATCTACAATGAGCAGTTCTTC. The V gene is TRBV11-2, the J gene TRBJ2-1; D is ambiguous. The CDR3 is 14 amino acids. V dropped 0 bases and J dropped 3 bases, with 6 bases sitting between them. The germline CDR1 and CDR2 sequences are SGHAT and FQNNGV.

The rearrangement uses TRBV29-1 and TRBJ2-5; 8 bases align to TRBD1. V lost 3 bases and J lost 5; bases outside the gene matches: 5. This CDR3 spans 13 amino acids. Germline V gene sequence: CDR1 SQVTM, CDR2 ANQGSEA. CDR3 region: CSVDGQGYETQYF. In nucleotides, the CDR3 is TGCAGCGTTGACGGACAGGGTTACGAGACCCAGTACTTC.

The chain carries TRBV5-1 and TRBJ2-2; D call uncertain. CDR3 length equals 17 residues. Germline V CDR1 and CDR2: SGHRS, YFSETQ. V was shortened by 0 bases and J by 2 bases, with 14 bases between the two germline ends. CDR3 bases: TGCGCCAGCAGCTTGGCGGCGCCAGAAGTAAACACCGGGGAGCTGTTTTTT. Translation: CASSLAAPEVNTGELFF. The whole variable domain, filled in from reference TRBV5-1 and TRBJ2-2, reads KAGVTQTPRYLIKTRGQQVTLSCSPISGHRSVSWYQQTPGQGLQFLFEYFSETQRNKGNFPGRFSGRQFSNSRSEMNVSTLELGDSALYLCASSLAAPEVNTGELFFGEGSRLTVL.

This chain connects TRBV6-6 to TRBJ2-1; 9 bases are shared with TRBD2. Germline CDR1 MNHNY, CDR2 SVGAGI (reference sequence). The CDR3 is 16 residues long. V gave up 6 bases and J gave up 5 bases; unmatched junction bases: 11. The CDR3 DNA is TGTGCCAGCAGGCCTTCTTCCGGGACTAGCCACAATGAGCAGTTCTTC. Translating gives CASRPSSGTSHNEQFF.

This chain connects TRBV19 to TRBJ2-3; D not certain. The germline V gene has CDR1 LNHDA and CDR2 SQIVND (reference sequence). V lost 6 bases and J 6 bases, leaving 16 bases between the germline ends. This CDR3 has 14 residues. In DNA form, the CDR3 reads TGTGCCAGTAGAGACGTCTGGGTTACGGATACGCAGTATTTT. This translates into CASRDVWVTDTQYF.

V is TRBV6-1 and J is TRBJ2-7; D is perhaps TRBD2 (5 bases). CDR1 is MNHNS and CDR2 is SASEGT in the germline V gene. The CDR3 is 15 residues long. Trimming shortened V by 8 bases and J by 5 bases, and 22 bases separated the two germline ends. DNA of the CDR3: TGTGCCAGCGTTGCTCGGGTGGTAGGAGGCCACGAGCAGTACTTC. This translates into CASVARVVGGHEQYF.

This sequence joins TRBV11-3 and TRBJ1-4; 7 bases align to TRBD1. The CDR3 runs 17 residues. CDR1 SGHNT and CDR2 YENEEA come from the germline V gene. Trimming took 0 bases from V and 5 from J; bases not matched to a gene: 9. CDR3 sequence: CASSLDKGGQRNEKLFF. The CDR3 region has the DNA TGTGCCAGCAGCTTAGATAAAGGGGGACAGAGGAATGAAAAACTGTTTTTT. Using reference TRBV11-3 and TRBJ1-4 for the parts outside the CDR3, the full variable domain is EAGVVQSPRYKIIEKKQPVAFWCNPISGHNTLYWYLQNLGQGPELLIRYENEEAVDDSQLPKDRFSAERLKGVDSTLKIQPAELGDSAVYLCASSLDKGGQRNEKLFFGSGTQLSVL.

The chain carries TRBV18 and TRBJ2-2; D is uncertain. The V end lost 6 bases, the J end lost 4 bases, and 12 bases lay between the germline ends. This CDR3 has 14 amino acids. Germline V gives CDR1 KGHSH, CDR2 LQKENI. CDR3 sequence: CASSPGFPTGELFF. For the CDR3, the DNA is TGTGCCAGCTCTCCTGGGTTCCCCACCGGGGAGCTGTTTTTT.

J is TRBJ1-1 and V is TRBV2; 7 nucleotides agree with TRBD1. The CDR3 runs 14 residues. The V gene end was trimmed by 10 bases and the J gene end by 0 bases; junction bases not matched to a gene: 8. Germline values: CDR1 SNHLY, CDR2 FYNNEI. The CDR3 DNA reads TGTGCCACCAAACCACAGGGGATGAACACTGAAGCTTTCTTT. Amino acid sequence: CATKPQGMNTEAFF.

This clone was seen a handful of times. This sequence joins TRBV28 and TRBJ2-3, with no clear D. Trimming pared 6 bases from V and 8 bases from J, leaving 15 bases between. The germline V gene has CDR1 MDHEN and CDR2 SYDVKM. This CDR3 has 13 residues. Here the CDR3 reads CASRPIVLRTQYF. The DNA of the CDR3 is TGTGCCAGCAGGCCCATTGTGTTGCGTACGCAGTATTTT.

The chain links TRBV5-1 to TRBJ1-5; D gene unclear. This CDR3 is 13 amino acids long. Germline V gene sequence: CDR1 SGHRS, CDR2 YFSETQ. Trimming left V 0 bases short and J 9 bases short, with 10 bases between. CDR3 DNA: TGCGCCAGCAGCTTGGTCCTGGATGGGCCCCAGCATTTT. Encoded protein: CASSLVLDGPQHF.

The chain couples TRBV30 to TRBJ2-1, with 10 bases lining up with TRBD1. J lost 4 bases, V lost 0 bases, and 6 bases had no gene match. The CDR3 totals 16 residues. Germline CDR1 GTSNPN, CDR2 SVGIG (reference sequence). CDR3 protein: CAWSVQRTGGYNEQFF. The DNA for the CDR3 is TGTGCCTGGAGTGTCCAGAGGACAGGGGGGTACAATGAGCAGTTCTTC. The full variable domain, in which reference TRBV30 and TRBJ2-1 provide the parts outside the CDR3, is SQTIHQWPATLVQPVGSPLSLECTVEGTSNPNLYWYRQAAGRGLQLLFYSVGIGQISSEVPQNLSASRPQDRQFILSSKKLLLSDSGFYLCAWSVQRTGGYNEQFFGPGTRLTVL.

CDR3 residues: CAWRLGSFSGANVLTF. As DNA, the CDR3 is TGTGCCTGGAGGTTGGGCTCGTTCTCTGGGGCCAACGTCCTGACTTTC. This chain joins TRBV30 and TRBJ2-6; D unresolved. The germline V and J ends were trimmed by 3 bases and 0 bases, with 12 bases remaining between them. The CDR3 sequence is 16 residues long. Germline-derived CDR1 and CDR2 are GTSNPN and SVGIG (reference sequence). Full variable domain (missing parts from reference TRBV30 and TRBJ2-6): SQTIHQWPATLVQPVGSPLSLECTVEGTSNPNLYWYRQAAGRGLQLLFYSVGIGQISSEVPQNLSASRPQDRQFILSSKKLLLSDSGFYLCAWRLGSFSGANVLTFGAGSRLTVL.

The V and J genes are TRBV6-1 and TRBJ1-4; TRBD1 matches at 7 bases. With 7 bases clipped from V and 3 bases from J, the junction kept 5 bases outside the gene matches. The CDR3 has 14 amino acids. Germline loops: CDR1 MNHNS, CDR2 SASEGT. CDR3 protein: CASNLGQANEKLFF. DNA of the CDR3: TGTGCCAGCAACCTCGGACAGGCTAATGAAAAACTGTTTTTT.

The CDR3 region is CASSRDPPRLGSGSSGANVLTF. The CDR3 DNA sequence: TGTGCCAGCAGCCGAGACCCGCCGCGGTTAGGGTCAGGAAGCTCTGGGGCCAACGTCCTGACTTTC. The chain combines TRBV14 with TRBJ2-6; D unresolved. V lost 4 bases and J lost 0, with 28 bases in between. This CDR3 spans 22 amino acids. Germline CDR1 reads SGHDN; CDR2 reads FVKESK.

The chain carries TRBV5-1 and TRBJ2-2, with D unresolved. CDR1 and CDR2 (germline): SGHRS, YFSETQ. Trimming took 2 bases from V and 10 from J, leaving 21 bases between them. This CDR3 is 16 amino acids long. The CDR3 bases are TGCGCCAGCAGCTTCCAGACCCAGGAGTTTGGGTTGGAGCTGTTTTTT. Protein: CASSFQTQEFGLELFF.

This clone appeared once. The chain has TRBV6-1 and TRBJ2-2; D is perhaps TRBD1 (5 bases). Germline V gene data show CDR1 as MNHNS and CDR2 as SASEGT. The CDR3 contains 15 residues. V was pared by 2 bases and J by 7 bases, with 14 bases between. The CDR3: CASSENPGSSGELFF. CDR3 nucleotides: TGTGCCAGCAGTGAAAATCCAGGGTCGAGCGGGGAGCTGTTTTTT.

This clone was picked up a small number of times. The rearrangement uses TRBV5-1 and TRBJ2-7; D assignment may be TRBD1 or TRBD2 (6 bases each). Germline-derived CDR1 and CDR2 are SGHRS and YFSETQ. Trimming removed 2 bases from V and 0 bases from J, with 12 bases in between. The length of the CDR3 is 15 residues. CDR3 sequence: CASSLGGSLSYEQYF. Here the CDR3 DNA reads TGCGCCAGCAGCTTAGGGGGGTCTCTCTCCTACGAGCAGTACTTC.